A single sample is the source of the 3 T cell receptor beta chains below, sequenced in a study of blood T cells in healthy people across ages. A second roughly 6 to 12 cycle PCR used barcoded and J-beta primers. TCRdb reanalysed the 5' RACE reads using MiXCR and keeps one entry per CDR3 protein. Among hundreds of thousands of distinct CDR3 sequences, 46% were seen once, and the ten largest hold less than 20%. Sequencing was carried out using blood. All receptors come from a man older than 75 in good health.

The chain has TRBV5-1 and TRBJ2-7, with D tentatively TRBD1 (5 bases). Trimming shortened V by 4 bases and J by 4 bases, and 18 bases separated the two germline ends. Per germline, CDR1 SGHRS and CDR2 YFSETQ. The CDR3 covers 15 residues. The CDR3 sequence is CASSPNVGEMYEQYF. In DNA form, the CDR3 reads TGCGCCAGCAGCCCGAATGTAGGGGAAATGTACGAGCAGTACTTC.

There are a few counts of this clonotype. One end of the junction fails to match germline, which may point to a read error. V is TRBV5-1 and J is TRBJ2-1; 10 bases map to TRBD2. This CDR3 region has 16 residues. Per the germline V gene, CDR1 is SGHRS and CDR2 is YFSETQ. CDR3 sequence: CASGLGGTSAYNEQFF. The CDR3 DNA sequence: TGCGCCAGCGGCTTGGGGGGGACTAGCGCCTACAATGAGCAGTTCTTC.

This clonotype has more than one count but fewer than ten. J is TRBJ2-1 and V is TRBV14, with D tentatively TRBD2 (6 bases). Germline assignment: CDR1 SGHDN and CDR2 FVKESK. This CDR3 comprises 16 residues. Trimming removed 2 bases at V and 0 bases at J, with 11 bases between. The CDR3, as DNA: TGTGCCAGCAGCCAAAGGGACTCAAGCTCCTACAATGAGCAGTTCTTC. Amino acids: CASSQRDSSSYNEQFF.